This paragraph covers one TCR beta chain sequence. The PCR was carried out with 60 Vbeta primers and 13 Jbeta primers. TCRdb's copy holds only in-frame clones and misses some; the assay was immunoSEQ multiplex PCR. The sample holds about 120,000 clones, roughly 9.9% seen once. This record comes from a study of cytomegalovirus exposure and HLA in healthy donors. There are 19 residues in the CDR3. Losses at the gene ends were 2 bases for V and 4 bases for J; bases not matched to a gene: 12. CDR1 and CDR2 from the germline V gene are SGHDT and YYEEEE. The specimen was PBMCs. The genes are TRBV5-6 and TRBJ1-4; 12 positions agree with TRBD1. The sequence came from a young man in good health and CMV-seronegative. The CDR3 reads CASSLTPGQGALFNEKLFF. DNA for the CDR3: TGTGCCAGCAGCTTAACTCCGGGACAGGGGGCGCTTTTTAATGAAAAACTGTTTTTT.